This TCR beta chain was documented in a study of beta chain features in type 1 diabetes. Study-wide results and caveats: VDJ junctions from patients with type 1 diabetes contained fewer insertions and more deletions.

The CDR3 is 12 residues long. Trimming shortened V by 4 bases and J by 2 bases, and 4 bases separated the two germline ends. CDR1 and CDR2 from the germline V gene are LNHNV and YYDKDF (reference sequence). Expressed TCRB transcripts were sequenced after all isolated RNA was converted to cDNA. Measured with immunoSEQ multiplex PCR; TCRdb has only the in-frame clones, and not every one. The table shows fewer than 650,000 clones, with about 14% occurring only once. This clone was seen more than once but under ten times. What it recognizes is unknown. Every sorted population was more than 95% pure. The sequenced sample was naive CD4+ T cells from blood. This rearrangement joins TRBV15 to TRBJ2-3, with no clear D. This clonotype was sampled from a man aged 18 to 29 in good health. As DNA, the CDR3 is TGTGCCACCAGCATCCTCACAGATACGCAGTATTTT. Its translation: CATSILTDTQYF. The full variable domain, its missing parts supplied by reference TRBV15 and TRBJ2-3, is DAMVIQNPRYQVTQFGKPVTLSCSQTLNHNVMYWYQQKSSQAPKLLFHYYDKDFNNEADTPDNFQSRRPNTSFCFLDIRSPGLGDTAMYLCATSILTDTQYFGPGTRLTVL.